Listed below are T cell receptor beta chains from one sample, sequenced in a study of neurological immune-mediated disorders. TCRdb itself ran the 5' RACE reads through MiXCR, one entry per CDR3 protein. The sample shows some 120,000 distinct CDR3 sequences, roughly 3.2% of them seen only once. Material for sequencing was PBMCs. These receptors all stem from a woman aged 25 to 39 with multiple sclerosis. Each CDR3 is given with its conserved first and last residue. D genes are given only for firm matches. Clone size is stated in some rows and not others, as once, few, many or a class when expanded.

>TRBJ2-1|TRBV5-1|.|many
CASSSERVSNEQFF
TGCGCCAGCAGCTCCGAGCGGGTTAGCAATGAGCAGTTCTTC
>TRBJ2-1|TRBV21-1|.|many
CASSKPSGSYNEQFF
TGTGCCAGCAGCAAACCGAGCGGGAGCTACAATGAGCAGTTCTTC
>TRBJ1-1|TRBV29-1|.|.
CSSNGPRNTEAFF
TGCAGCTCTAACGGCCCCAGGAATACTGAAGCTTTCTTT
>TRBJ2-1|TRBV7-2|TRBD1|.
CASSPQGSYNEQFF
TGTGCCAGCAGCCCACAGGGGTCCTACAATGAGCAGTTCTTC
>TRBJ1-2|TRBV7-2|.|.
CASLRLDSGNYGYTF
TGTGCCAGCCTCAGACTGGACAGCGGGAACTATGGCTACACCTTC
>TRBJ1-4|TRBV5-6|TRBD1|many
CASTLQGGYEKLFF
TGTGCCAGCACCTTACAGGGGGGTTATGAAAAACTGTTTTTT
>TRBJ1-2|TRBV5-1|TRBD1|many
CATKATPGDSFYGYTF
TGCGCCACCAAAGCAACGCCCGGGGACAGCTTCTATGGCTACACCTTC
>TRBJ2-1|TRBV29-1|.|many
CSVVGRPSSYNEQFF
TGCAGCGTTGTAGGACGGCCGAGCTCCTACAATGAGCAGTTCTTC
>TRBJ2-1|TRBV29-1|TRBD2|many
CSVLAGGGYNEQFF
TGCAGCGTATTAGCGGGAGGGGGGTACAATGAGCAGTTCTTC
>TRBJ2-7|TRBV7-9|TRBD1|many
CASRIGQGGYEQYF
TGTGCCAGCAGGATCGGACAGGGTGGCTACGAGCAGTACTTC
>TRBJ1-3|TRBV12-3/TRBV12-4|.|many
CASRSGAGNTIYF
TGTGCCAGCAGGTCAGGGGCCGGAAACACCATATATTTT
>TRBJ2-1|TRBV12-3/TRBV12-4|TRBD2|many
CASSLRAGAFNEQFF
TGTGCCAGCAGTTTACGAGCGGGAGCCTTCAATGAGCAGTTCTTC
>TRBJ2-5|TRBV30|.|many
CAWSPSLDGTQYF
TGTGCCTGGAGTCCCTCCCTCGACGGGACCCAGTACTTC
>TRBJ2-1|TRBV20-1|.|many
CSASTGVGEQFF
TGCAGTGCTAGTACGGGGGTGGGTGAGCAGTTCTTC
>TRBJ2-7|TRBV7-2|TRBD1|many
CASSKDRGDYEQYF
TGTGCCAGCAGCAAGGACAGGGGGGACTACGAGCAGTACTTC
>TRBJ2-7|TRBV5-1|.|many
CASSLDSGRHYEQYF
TGCGCCAGCAGCTTGGATAGCGGACGGCACTACGAGCAGTACTTC
>TRBJ1-1|TRBV12-3/TRBV12-4|.|many
CASRHSGGLGTEAFF
TGTGCCAGCAGGCACTCTGGGGGCCTTGGGACTGAAGCTTTCTTT
>TRBJ1-3|TRBV4-1|.|many
CASSQGRQGRNTIYF
TGCGCCAGCAGCCAAGGTCGGCAGGGTAGAAACACCATATATTTT
>TRBJ2-3|TRBV9|TRBD2|many
CASSETSGISDTQYF
TGTGCCAGCAGCGAGACTAGCGGAATTTCAGATACGCAGTATTTT
>TRBJ1-6|TRBV7-2|.|many
CASSLFGVTSPLHF
TGTGCCAGCAGCTTATTTGGGGTTACATCACCCCTCCACTTT
>TRBJ2-1|TRBV20-1|.|many
CSARQSPTNEQFF
TGCAGTGCTAGGCAGTCCCCAACCAATGAGCAGTTCTTC
>TRBJ1-1|TRBV7-8|.|many
CASSLAGPGEAFF
TGTGCCAGCAGCTTAGCAGGGCCCGGTGAAGCTTTCTTT
>TRBJ2-1|TRBV6-2/TRBV6-3|.|many
CASSYSAGNEQFF
TGTGCCAGCAGTTACTCCGCAGGCAATGAGCAGTTCTTC
>TRBJ2-5|TRBV6-1|TRBD2|.
CASSVPAGDLGWETQYF
TGTGCCAGCAGTGTACCCGCGGGGGATCTCGGATGGGAGACCCAGTACTTC
>TRBJ1-2|TRBV6-5|TRBD1|many
CASSFLGTGDHGYTF
TGTGCCAGCAGTTTCCTAGGGACAGGGGATCACGGCTACACCTTC
>TRBJ1-5|TRBV19|.|many
CASTVGPYQPQHF
TGTGCCAGTACGGTGGGCCCCTATCAGCCCCAGCATTTT
>TRBJ1-5|TRBV12-3/TRBV12-4|.|many
CASSPFGYSNQPQHF
TGTGCCAGCAGCCCCTTTGGATATAGCAATCAGCCCCAGCATTTT
>TRBJ2-3|TRBV28|TRBD2|many
CASSGSGGGSDTQYF
TGTGCCAGCAGTGGTAGCGGGGGGGGTTCGGATACGCAGTATTTT
>TRBJ1-1|TRBV5-1|TRBD1|many
CASSLDGAGGITEAFF
TGCGCCAGCAGCTTGGACGGGGCAGGGGGGATAACTGAAGCTTTCTTT
>TRBJ1-1|TRBV29-1|.|many
CSTTLNTGHTEAFF
TGCAGTACGACCCTCAACACTGGTCACACTGAAGCTTTCTTT
>TRBJ2-3|TRBV28|TRBD2|many
CASSPIGRETLDTQYF
TGTGCCAGCAGTCCCATAGGGCGGGAGACGCTAGATACGCAGTATTTT
>TRBJ2-5|TRBV7-2|TRBD1|many
CASSRLIGTAEETQYF
TGTGCCAGCAGCCGTCTGATCGGGACAGCTGAAGAGACCCAGTACTTC
>TRBJ1-3|TRBV9|.|many
CASSSRASGNTIYF
TGTGCCAGCAGCTCCAGGGCTTCTGGAAACACCATATATTTT
>TRBJ1-2|TRBV10-3|.|many
CAIGRNREGDSYTF
TGTGCCATCGGTCGGAACAGGGAGGGGGATAGCTACACCTTC
>TRBJ2-5|TRBV10-3|.|few
CAISVSGDQETQYF
TGTGCCATCAGTGTATCCGGCGACCAAGAGACCCAGTACTTC
>TRBJ1-1|TRBV7-9|.|once
CASSFVEGGLNTEAFF
TGTGCCAGCAGCTTCGTTGAAGGGGGTTTGAACACTGAAGCTTTCTTT
>TRBJ2-1|TRBV6-5|TRBD2|many
CASSLLAGGLNEQFF
TGTGCCAGCAGTTTACTAGCGGGAGGGTTAAATGAGCAGTTCTTC
>TRBJ2-7|TRBV20-1|.|many
CSASHAGAPYEQYF
TGCAGTGCTAGTCACGCGGGGGCCCCCTACGAGCAGTACTTC